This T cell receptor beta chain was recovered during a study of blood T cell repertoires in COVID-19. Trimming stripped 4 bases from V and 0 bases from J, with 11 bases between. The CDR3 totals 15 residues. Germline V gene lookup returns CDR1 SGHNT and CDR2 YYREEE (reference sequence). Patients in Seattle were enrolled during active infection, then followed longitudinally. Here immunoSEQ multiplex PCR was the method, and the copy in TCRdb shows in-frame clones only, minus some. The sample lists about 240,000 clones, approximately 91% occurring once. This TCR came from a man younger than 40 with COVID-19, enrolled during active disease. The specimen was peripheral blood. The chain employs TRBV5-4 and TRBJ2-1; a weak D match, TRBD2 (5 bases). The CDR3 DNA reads TGTGCCAGCAGCGGAACGGGGAACTCCTACAATGAGCAGTTCTTC. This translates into CASSGTGNSYNEQFF.